This passage covers 10 T cell receptor beta chains from one sample sequenced in a study of T cell changes during pregnancy in multiple sclerosis. Sequencing was performed with immunoSEQ multiplex PCR; in TCRdb, only in-frame clones are kept and a portion is missing. The data show 65,000 to 75,000 clones, approximately 90% seen once. The source was peripheral blood, collected in the second trimester of pregnancy. All receptors derive from a female donor with multiple sclerosis, enrolled in a pregnancy study.

The V call is TRBV4-1, the J call TRBJ2-7, with 7 bases aligning to TRBD2. Germline-derived CDR1 and CDR2 are MGHRA and YSYEKL. The length of the CDR3 is 15 residues. V lost 6 bases and J lost 5; bases outside the gene matches: 13. The CDR3 DNA is TGCGCCAGCAGTACGCAAGCGGGATTAGGCGACGAGCAGTACTTC. Translation: CASSTQAGLGDEQYF.

The J gene is TRBJ2-1, the V gene TRBV18; 9 positions match TRBD2. The CDR3 loop spans 18 amino acids. CDR1 KGHSH and CDR2 LQKENI come from the germline V gene. V was pared by 0 bases and J by 4 bases, with 10 bases of the junction left unmatched. The CDR3 DNA reads as TGTGCCAGCTCACCACCTAGCGGGAGAGAGGTTTCGTACAATGAGCAGTTCTTC. Amino acid sequence: CASSPPSGREVSYNEQFF. Drawing the rest from reference TRBV18 and TRBJ2-1, the complete variable domain is NAGVMQNPRHLVRRRGQEARLRCSPMKGHSHVYWYRQLPEEGLKFMVYLQKENIIDESGMPKERFSAEFPKEGPSILRIQQVVRGDSAAYFCASSPPSGREVSYNEQFFGPGTRLTVL.

This clone was counted once. Here the CDR3 DNA reads TGCGCCAGCAGCCAGGAAAAACGGGGGGCTGGAACTGAAGCTTTCTTT. Its protein is CASSQEKRGAGTEAFF. The V and J genes are TRBV4-1 and TRBJ1-1, with D possibly matching TRBD1 (6 bases). Germline-derived CDR1 and CDR2 are MGHRA and YSYEKL. The CDR3 extends over 16 amino acids. V was shortened by 3 bases and J by 5 bases, with 19 bases between the two germline ends.

This chain links TRBV5-4 with TRBJ2-7; 7 positions agree with TRBD1. J lost 1 base, V lost 2 bases, and 6 bases had no gene match. The CDR3 length is 15 residues. Looked up from germline, CDR1 is SGHNT and CDR2 is YYREEE (reference sequence). The CDR3 DNA follows: TGTGCCAGCAGCTTTGGACAGGATAGTTCCTACGAGCAGTACTTC. Protein: CASSFGQDSSYEQYF. The whole variable domain, filled in from reference TRBV5-4 and TRBJ2-7, reads ETGVTQSPTHLIKTRGQQVTLRCSSQSGHNTVSWYQQALGQGPQFIFQYYREEENGRGNFPPRFSGLQFPNYSSELNVNALELDDSALYLCASSFGQDSSYEQYFGPGTRLTVT.

The chain couples TRBV14 to TRBJ2-2; the D gene is possibly TRBD1 (5 bases). Trimming pared 0 bases from V and 8 bases from J, leaving 13 bases between. The CDR3 runs 15 residues. The germline V gene has CDR1 SGHDN and CDR2 FVKESK. The CDR3 nucleotides are TGTGCCAGCAGCCAAGATGTCACAGGTCAAGGGGAGCTGTTTTTT. As protein: CASSQDVTGQGELFF. The entire variable domain, with the rest obtained from reference TRBV14 and TRBJ2-2, is as follows: EAGVTQFPSHSVIEKGQTVTLRCDPISGHDNLYWYRRVMGKEIKFLLHFVKESKQDESGMPNNRFLAERTGGTYSTLKVQPAELEDSGVYFCASSQDVTGQGELFFGEGSRLTVL.

The gene calls are TRBV5-1 and TRBJ2-5, with 8 bases aligning to TRBD1. The CDR3 runs to 16 residues. Trimming removed 4 bases from V and 4 bases from J; junction bases left unmatched: 12. CDR1 and CDR2 from the germline V gene are SGHRS and YFSETQ. The DNA for the CDR3 is TGCGCCAGCAGCCTGACAGGGGCCAAGGCCCGAGAGACCCAGTACTTC. This gives the protein CASSLTGAKARETQYF. Combining the CDR3 with reference TRBV5-1 and TRBJ2-5 gives the whole variable domain KAGVTQTPRYLIKTRGQQVTLSCSPISGHRSVSWYQQTPGQGLQFLFEYFSETQRNKGNFPGRFSGRQFSNSRSEMNVSTLELGDSALYLCASSLTGAKARETQYFGPGTRLLVL.

The chain joins TRBV6-1 to TRBJ2-2, with 11 bases matching TRBD2. After removal of 8 bases from V and 6 bases from J, the junction contained 8 bases not matched to a gene. The CDR3 has 15 residues. The germline V gene has CDR1 MNHNS and CDR2 SASEGT. This CDR3 reads CASSSGGYHPGELFF. The CDR3, as DNA: TGTGCCAGCTCTAGCGGGGGGTATCATCCCGGGGAGCTGTTTTTT.

This clone has more than one count but fewer than ten. CDR3 residues: CASSFGSGQPQHF. In nucleotides, the CDR3 is TGTGCCAGCAGTTTCGGGTCGGGTCAGCCCCAGCATTTT. This chain connects TRBV27 to TRBJ1-5, with D hard to call. This CDR3 has 13 amino acids. The germline V and J ends were trimmed by 3 bases and 6 bases, with 9 bases remaining between them. Germline CDR1 and CDR2: MNHEY and SMNVEV (reference sequence).

The chain employs TRBV5-1 and TRBJ1-1; D unclear. CDR3 length: 13 residues. CDR1 SGHRS and CDR2 YFSETQ come from the germline V gene. Trimming left V 0 bases short and J 4 bases short, with 7 bases between. The CDR3 DNA follows: TGCGCCAGCAGCTTGGCAGACACCACTGAAGCTTTCTTT. Translation gives CASSLADTTEAFF.

This rearrangement joins TRBV6-1 to TRBJ2-3; 11 bases are shared with TRBD2. After removal of 3 bases from V and 4 bases from J, the junction contained 12 bases not matched to a gene. Per the germline V gene, CDR1 is MNHNS and CDR2 is SASEGT. The CDR3 spans 18 residues. In DNA, the CDR3 is TGTGCCAGCAGTGATTTCCTAGCGGGAGGATTTGGGGCAGATACGCAGTATTTT. Its protein product is CASSDFLAGGFGADTQYF.